A single TCR beta chain is shown here with its context. This CDR3 is also generated by other DNA sequences in the sample. Produced via immunoSEQ multiplex PCR; TCRdb's table is partial and in-frame only. This repertoire shows around 100,000 clones, roughly nine tenths found once; its top ten account for around 1%. This CDR3 has 12 amino acids. CDR1 and CDR2 (germline): GTSNPN, SVGIG (reference sequence). Losses at the gene ends were 5 bases for V and 7 bases for J; bases not matched to a gene: 1. The sample belongs to a study of blood T cell repertoires in COVID-19. The source material was peripheral blood. This sequence originates from a man between 60 and 75 years old with acute or convalescent COVID-19. This rearrangement joins TRBV30 to TRBJ1-6; 8 bases are shared with TRBD1. The CDR3 sequence is CAWGQGNSPLHF. The CDR3 coding sequence is TGTGCCTGGGGACAGGGAAATTCACCCCTCCACTTT.